These 5 T cell receptor beta chains originate from one sample sequenced in a study of blood T cell repertoires in COVID-19. Assay: immunoSEQ multiplex PCR; the TCRdb copy retains only in-frame clones and omits some. Of around 99,000 clones in the sample, roughly 85% were seen once. The sample comprised peripheral blood. The source is a woman aged 55-70 years with acute or convalescent COVID-19.

The rearrangement joins TRBV4-3 to TRBJ1-2; 9 positions agree with TRBD1. This CDR3 spans 13 amino acids. V gave up 2 bases and J gave up 6 bases; unmatched junction bases: 1. Per germline, CDR1 LGHNA and CDR2 YSLEER. The CDR3 protein is CASSQRTGDGYTF. CDR3 sequence (DNA): TGCGCCAGCAGCCAACGGACAGGGGATGGCTACACCTTC.

The V gene is TRBV7-9, the J gene TRBJ1-1; tentative D call: TRBD1 (6 bases). The V gene's germline CDR1 is SEHNR and CDR2 FQNEAQ (reference sequence). Trimming pared 5 bases from V and 11 bases from J, leaving 15 bases between. The CDR3 totals 12 residues. The CDR3 region is CASSAEQGVAFF. In DNA form, the CDR3 reads TGTGCCAGCAGCGCCGAACAGGGTGTGGCTTTCTTT.

This clone appeared a single time. The chain uses TRBV6-5 and TRBJ2-2; D is possibly TRBD2 (6 bases). The germline V gene has CDR1 MNHEY and CDR2 SVGAGI. CDR3 length: 14 residues. V was shortened by 9 bases and J by 7 bases, with 18 bases between the two germline ends. This CDR3 reads CASAVPGLNGELFF. For the CDR3, the DNA is TGTGCCAGTGCCGTCCCGGGACTTAACGGGGAGCTGTTTTTT.

This clone was detected only once. The V call is TRBV10-3, the J call TRBJ1-4, with TRBD1 matching 9 bases. The CDR3 totals 15 residues. CDR1 and CDR2 (germline): ENHRY, SYGVKD. The V segment lost 6 bases and the J segment 8 bases; nucleotides outside the gene matches: 10. The CDR3 DNA reads as TGTGCCATCAGGAGGGGACAGGGAGGAAAGGAAAAACTGTTTTTT. This gives the protein CAIRRGQGGKEKLFF.

V usage is TRBV7-9 and J usage is TRBJ1-1; 7 bases fit TRBD1. Trimming removed 3 bases from V and 10 bases from J; junction bases left unmatched: 5. There are 12 residues in the CDR3. The V gene's germline CDR1 is SEHNR and CDR2 FQNEAQ (reference sequence). The DNA of the CDR3 is TGTGCCAGCAGCTTGGGGTCAGGGGGAGCTTTCTTT. It codes for CASSLGSGGAFF.